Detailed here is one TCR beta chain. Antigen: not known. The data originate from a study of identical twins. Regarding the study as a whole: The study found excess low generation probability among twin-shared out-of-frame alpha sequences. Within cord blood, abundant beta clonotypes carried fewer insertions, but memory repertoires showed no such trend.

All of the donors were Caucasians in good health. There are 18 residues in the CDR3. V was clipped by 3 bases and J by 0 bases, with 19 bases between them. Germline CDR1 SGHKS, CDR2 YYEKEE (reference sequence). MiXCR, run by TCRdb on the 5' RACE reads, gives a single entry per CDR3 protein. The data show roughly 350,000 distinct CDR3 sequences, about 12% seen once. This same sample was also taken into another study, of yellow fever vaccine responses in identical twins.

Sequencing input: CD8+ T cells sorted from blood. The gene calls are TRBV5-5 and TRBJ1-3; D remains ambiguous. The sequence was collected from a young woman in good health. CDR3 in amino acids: CASSYRNHLDPSGNTIYF. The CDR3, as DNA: TGTGCCAGCAGCTACAGAAACCACTTAGACCCCTCTGGAAACACCATATATTTT.